The entry that follows covers one TCR beta chain sequence. Its antigen is undetermined. This record comes from a study of cytomegalovirus exposure and HLA in healthy donors. At the level of the study: The 500 to 750 first-cohort repertoires and the 130 or so validation repertoires shared the same platform, a later analysis reported. Study-level points and caveats: A subsequent analysis found that TCR clusters from the first cohort also tended to co-occur in the 90 to 150 validation repertoires, with approximately 95% of cluster scores above 0. In vitro confirmation showed three CMV-associated chains to be CMV antigen specific.

Data came from immunoSEQ multiplex PCR; TCRdb stores just in-frame clones and leaves some out. The repertoire holds about 140,000 clones, with approximately 82% as singletons. The germline CDR1 and CDR2 sequences are SGHAT and FQDESV (reference sequence). With 1 base clipped from V and 5 bases from J, the junction kept 10 bases outside the gene matches. The CDR3 spans 16 residues. This chain joins TRBV11-1 and TRBJ2-7; TRBD1 matches 8 bases. The sequenced sample was PBMCs. The sequence was obtained from a young man in good health and CMV-seropositive. The CDR3 DNA reads TGTGCCAGCAGCTTAGTTGCGGACAGGGCGTTCGACGAGCAGTACTTC. Translating gives CASSLVADRAFDEQYF.